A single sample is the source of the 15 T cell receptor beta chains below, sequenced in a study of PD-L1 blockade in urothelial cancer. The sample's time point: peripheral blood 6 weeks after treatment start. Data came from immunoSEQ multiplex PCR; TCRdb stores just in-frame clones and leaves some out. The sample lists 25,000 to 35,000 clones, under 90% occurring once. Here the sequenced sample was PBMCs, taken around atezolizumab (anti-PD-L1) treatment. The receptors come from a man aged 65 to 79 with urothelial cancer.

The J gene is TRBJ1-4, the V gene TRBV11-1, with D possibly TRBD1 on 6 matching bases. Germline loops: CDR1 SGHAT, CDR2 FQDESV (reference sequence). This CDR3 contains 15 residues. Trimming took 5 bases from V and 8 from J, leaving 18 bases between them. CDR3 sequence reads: CASSPTTGSGEKLFF. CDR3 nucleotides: TGTGCCAGCAGCCCGACAACAGGGTCTGGGGAAAAACTGTTTTTT.

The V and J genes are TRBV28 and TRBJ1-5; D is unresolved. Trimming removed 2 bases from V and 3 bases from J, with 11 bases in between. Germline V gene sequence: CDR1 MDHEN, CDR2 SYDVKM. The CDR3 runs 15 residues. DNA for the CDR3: TGTGCCAGCAGTTTAGGAGGTACGTTCAATCAGCCCCAGCATTTT. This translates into CASSLGGTFNQPQHF.

Written as DNA, the CDR3 is TGTGCCTGGACGCCAGGGACTTCCTACGAGCAGTACTTC. Translated, it gives CAWTPGTSYEQYF. The rearrangement joins TRBV30 to TRBJ2-7; TRBD2 is a possible D gene (6 bases). Trimming stripped 4 bases from V and 1 base from J, with 11 bases between. The CDR3 length is 13 residues. Per germline, CDR1 GTSNPN and CDR2 SVGIG (reference sequence). Full variable domain (rest looked up from reference TRBV30 and TRBJ2-7): SQTIHQWPATLVQPVGSPLSLECTVEGTSNPNLYWYRQAAGRGLQLLFYSVGIGQISSEVPQNLSASRPQDRQFILSSKKLLLSDSGFYLCAWTPGTSYEQYFGPGTRLTVT.

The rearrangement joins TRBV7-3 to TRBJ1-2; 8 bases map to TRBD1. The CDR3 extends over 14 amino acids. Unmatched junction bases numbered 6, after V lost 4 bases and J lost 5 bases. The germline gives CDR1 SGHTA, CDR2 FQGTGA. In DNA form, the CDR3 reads TGTGCCAGCAGCTCTACAGGGGGTCGGTATGGCTACACCTTC. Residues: CASSSTGGRYGYTF.

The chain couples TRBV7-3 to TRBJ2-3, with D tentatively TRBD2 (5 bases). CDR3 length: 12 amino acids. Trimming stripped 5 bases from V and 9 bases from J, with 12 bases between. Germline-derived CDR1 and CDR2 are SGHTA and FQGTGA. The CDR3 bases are TGTGCCAGCAGCCCTTCGGGGATGACGCAGTATTTT. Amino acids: CASSPSGMTQYF. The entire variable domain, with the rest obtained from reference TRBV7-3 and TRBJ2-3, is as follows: GAGVSQTPSNKVTEKGKYVELRCDPISGHTALYWYRQSLGQGPEFLIYFQGTGAADDSGLPNDRFFAVRPEGSVSTLKIQRTERGDSAVYLCASSPSGMTQYFGPGTRLTVL.

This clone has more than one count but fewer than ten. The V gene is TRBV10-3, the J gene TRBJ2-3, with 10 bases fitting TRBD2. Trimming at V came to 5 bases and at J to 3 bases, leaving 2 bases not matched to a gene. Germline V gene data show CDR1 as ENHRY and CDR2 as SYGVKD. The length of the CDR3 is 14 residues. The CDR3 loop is CAISPTSGTDTQYF. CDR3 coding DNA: TGTGCCATCAGTCCGACTAGCGGGACAGATACGCAGTATTTT.

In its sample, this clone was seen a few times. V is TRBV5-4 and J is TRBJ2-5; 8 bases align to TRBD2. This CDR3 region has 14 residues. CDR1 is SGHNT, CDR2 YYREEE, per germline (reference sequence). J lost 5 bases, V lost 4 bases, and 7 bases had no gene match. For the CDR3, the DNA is TGTGCCAGCAGCCCACAGGCTAGCGGGGAGACCCAGTACTTC. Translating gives CASSPQASGETQYF.

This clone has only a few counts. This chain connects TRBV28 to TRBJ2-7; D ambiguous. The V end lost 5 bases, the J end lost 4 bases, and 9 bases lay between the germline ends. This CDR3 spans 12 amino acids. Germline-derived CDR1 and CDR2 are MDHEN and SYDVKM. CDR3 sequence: CASSPNTYEQYF. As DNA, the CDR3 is TGTGCCAGCAGTCCGAATACTTACGAGCAGTACTTC.

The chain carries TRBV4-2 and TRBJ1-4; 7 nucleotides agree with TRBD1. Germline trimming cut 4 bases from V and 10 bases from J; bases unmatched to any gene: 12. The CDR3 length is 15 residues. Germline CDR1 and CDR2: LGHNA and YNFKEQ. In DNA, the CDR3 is TGTGCCAGCAGCCCAGTCGAGACAGGGTTTGGAAAACTGTTTTTT. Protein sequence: CASSPVETGFGKLFF.

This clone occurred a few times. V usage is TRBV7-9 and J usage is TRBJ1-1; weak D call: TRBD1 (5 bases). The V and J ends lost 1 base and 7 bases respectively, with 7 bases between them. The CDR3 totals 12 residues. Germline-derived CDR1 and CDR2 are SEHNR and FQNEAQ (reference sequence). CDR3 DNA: TGTGCCAGCAGCTTAGAGGGGCTTGAAGCTTTCTTT. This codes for CASSLEGLEAFF.

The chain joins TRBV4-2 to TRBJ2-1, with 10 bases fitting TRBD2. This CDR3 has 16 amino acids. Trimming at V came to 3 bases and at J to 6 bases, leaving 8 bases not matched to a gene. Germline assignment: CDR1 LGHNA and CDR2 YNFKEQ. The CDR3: CASSHTGTSVVNEQFF. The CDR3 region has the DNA TGTGCCAGCAGCCATACCGGGACTAGCGTCGTCAATGAGCAGTTCTTC.

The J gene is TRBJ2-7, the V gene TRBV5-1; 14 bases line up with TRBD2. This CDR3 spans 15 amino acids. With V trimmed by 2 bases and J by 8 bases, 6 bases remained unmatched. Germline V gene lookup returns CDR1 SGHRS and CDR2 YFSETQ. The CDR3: CASSFGTSGSYKQYF. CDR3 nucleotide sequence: TGCGCCAGCAGCTTTGGGACTAGCGGGAGTTACAAGCAGTACTTC.

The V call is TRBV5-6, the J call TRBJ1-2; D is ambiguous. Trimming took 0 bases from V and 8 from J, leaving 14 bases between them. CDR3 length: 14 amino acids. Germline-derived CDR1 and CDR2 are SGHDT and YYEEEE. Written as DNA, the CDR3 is TGTGCCAGCAGCTTGGAACGGAGCCCGTGGGGCTACACCTTC. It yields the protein CASSLERSPWGYTF.

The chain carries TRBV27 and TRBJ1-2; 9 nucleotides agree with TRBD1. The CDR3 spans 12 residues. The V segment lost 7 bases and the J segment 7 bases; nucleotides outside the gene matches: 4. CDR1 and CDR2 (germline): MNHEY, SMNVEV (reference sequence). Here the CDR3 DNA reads TGTGCCAGCAAGGACAGGGGTAGTGGCTACACCTTC. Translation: CASKDRGSGYTF.

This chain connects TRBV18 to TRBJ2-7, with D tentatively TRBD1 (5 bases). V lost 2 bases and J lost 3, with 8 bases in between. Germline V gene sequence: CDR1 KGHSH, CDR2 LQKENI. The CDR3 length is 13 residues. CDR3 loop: CASSPARGYEQYF. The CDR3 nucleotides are TGTGCCAGCTCACCAGCAAGGGGCTACGAGCAGTACTTC.